The 8 T cell receptor beta chains listed next were all sequenced from one sample in a study of blood T cell repertoires in COVID-19. This table comes from immunoSEQ multiplex PCR, and its TCRdb copy is limited to in-frame clones, with some not included. Among around 300,000 clones listed, 86% were seen once. The sample taken for sequencing was peripheral blood. Receptors were obtained from a woman in her twenties or thirties with active or convalescent COVID-19.

The chain combines TRBV24-1 with TRBJ1-5; perhaps TRBD1 as D (6 bases). The CDR3 runs 14 residues. Germline V gene sequence: CDR1 KGHDR, CDR2 SFDVKD. Trimming stripped 7 bases from V and 4 bases from J, with 13 bases between. CDR3: CATSDNRVNQPQHF. The CDR3 DNA sequence: TGTGCCACCAGCGACAACAGGGTTAATCAGCCCCAGCATTTT.

The chain carries TRBV29-1 and TRBJ1-2; weak D call: TRBD1 (5 bases). The germline V gene encodes CDR1 SQVTM and CDR2 ANQGSEA. The V end was cut by 5 bases, the J end by 3 bases, with 10 bases between. This CDR3 spans 12 amino acids. The CDR3 region is CSVRRGDYGYTF. The DNA for the CDR3 is TGCAGCGTTCGGCGGGGGGACTATGGCTACACCTTC.

This clone was observed once. The chain employs TRBV4-3 and TRBJ2-1; 9 positions match TRBD2. CDR1 and CDR2 from the germline V gene are LGHNA and YSLEER. J was trimmed by 9 bases and V by 0 bases; bases with no gene match: 9. The CDR3 contains 16 residues. The CDR3 coding sequence is TGCGCCAGCAGCCAAGAAGGGGGCGGGGGGGCCGGTGAGCAGTTCTTC. Its translation is CASSQEGGGGAGEQFF.

This chain connects TRBV28 to TRBJ2-2; D possibly corresponds to TRBD2 (5 bases). Trimming pared 3 bases from V and 9 bases from J, leaving 11 bases between. The CDR3 contains 13 residues. Germline V gene lookup returns CDR1 MDHEN and CDR2 SYDVKM. The CDR3 DNA reads TGTGCCAGCAGTTTTTCCGGGGTGCGGGAGCTGTTTTTT. Translating gives CASSFSGVRELFF.

The genes are TRBV19 and TRBJ1-2; TRBD1 matches 9 bases. Germline V CDR1 and CDR2: LNHDA, SQIVND (reference sequence). This CDR3 contains 13 residues. V shed 6 bases, J shed 4 bases, and the junction held 3 bases outside the gene matches. This CDR3 reads CASRGDRAYGYTF. The CDR3 DNA reads TGTGCCAGTAGAGGGGACAGGGCCTATGGCTACACCTTC.

This clone was picked up one time. The chain joins TRBV6-2 or TRBV6-3 to TRBJ2-1, with a weak D call TRBD2 (5 bases). The V and J ends lost 4 bases and 0 bases respectively, with 13 bases between them. This CDR3 has 16 residues. Germline CDR1 is MNHEY and CDR2 is SVGEGT. As DNA, the CDR3 is TGTGCCAGCAGTTTTCTGACTATGAGCTCCTACAATGAGCAGTTCTTC. Its protein is CASSFLTMSSYNEQFF.

V is TRBV27 and J is TRBJ1-1; D is unresolved. Germline loops: CDR1 MNHEY, CDR2 SMNVEV (reference sequence). V gave up 1 base and J gave up 3 bases, with 9 bases separating them. The CDR3 sequence is 14 residues long. The CDR3 sequence: CASSLFLSDTEAFF. As DNA, the CDR3 is TGTGCCAGCAGTTTATTCCTGTCGGACACTGAAGCTTTCTTT.

To note about this clone: Additional DNA sequences in this sample encode the identical CDR3. The CDR3 spells CAWSVGGADTQYF. CDR3 nucleotide sequence: TGTGCCTGGAGTGTAGGAGGGGCGGATACGCAGTATTTT. The chain employs TRBV30 and TRBJ2-3, with a tentative D call TRBD2 (6 bases). V lost 0 bases and J 6 bases, leaving 10 bases between the germline ends. The CDR3 has 13 residues. Germline lookup yields CDR1 GTSNPN and CDR2 SVGIG (reference sequence). The full variable domain, rest sourced from reference TRBV30 and TRBJ2-3, is SQTIHQWPATLVQPVGSPLSLECTVEGTSNPNLYWYRQAAGRGLQLLFYSVGIGQISSEVPQNLSASRPQDRQFILSSKKLLLSDSGFYLCAWSVGGADTQYFGPGTRLTVL.